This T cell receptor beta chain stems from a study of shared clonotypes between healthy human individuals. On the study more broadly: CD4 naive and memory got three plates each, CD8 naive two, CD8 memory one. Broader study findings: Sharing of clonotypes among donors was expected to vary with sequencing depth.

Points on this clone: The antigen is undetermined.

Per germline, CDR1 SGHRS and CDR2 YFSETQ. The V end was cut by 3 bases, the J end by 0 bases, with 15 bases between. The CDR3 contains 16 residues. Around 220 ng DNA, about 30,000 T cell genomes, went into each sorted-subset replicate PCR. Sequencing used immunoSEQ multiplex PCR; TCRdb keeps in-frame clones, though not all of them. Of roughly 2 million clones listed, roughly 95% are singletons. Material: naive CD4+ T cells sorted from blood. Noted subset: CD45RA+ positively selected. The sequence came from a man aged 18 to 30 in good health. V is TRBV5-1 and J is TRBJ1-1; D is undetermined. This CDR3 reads CASSSQSGFMNTEAFF. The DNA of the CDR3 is TGCGCCAGCAGCTCCCAAAGCGGGTTCATGAACACTGAAGCTTTCTTT. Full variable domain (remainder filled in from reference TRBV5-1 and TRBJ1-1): KAGVTQTPRYLIKTRGQQVTLSCSPISGHRSVSWYQQTPGQGLQFLFEYFSETQRNKGNFPGRFSGRQFSNSRSEMNVSTLELGDSALYLCASSSQSGFMNTEAFFGQGTRLTVV.